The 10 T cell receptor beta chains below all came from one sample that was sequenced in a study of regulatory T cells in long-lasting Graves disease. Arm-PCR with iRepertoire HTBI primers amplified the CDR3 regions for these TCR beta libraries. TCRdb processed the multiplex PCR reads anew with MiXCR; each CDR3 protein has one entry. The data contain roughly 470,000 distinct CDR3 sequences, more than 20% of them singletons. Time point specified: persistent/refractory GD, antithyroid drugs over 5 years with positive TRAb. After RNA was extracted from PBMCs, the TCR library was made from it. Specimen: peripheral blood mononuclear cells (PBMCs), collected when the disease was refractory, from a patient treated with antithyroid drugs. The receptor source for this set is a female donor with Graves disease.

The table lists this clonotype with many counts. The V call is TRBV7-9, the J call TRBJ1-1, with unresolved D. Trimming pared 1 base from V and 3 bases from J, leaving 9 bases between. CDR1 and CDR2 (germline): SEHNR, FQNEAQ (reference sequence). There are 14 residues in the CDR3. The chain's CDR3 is CASSLDVGHTEAFF. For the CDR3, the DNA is TGTGCCAGCAGCTTAGATGTTGGACACACTGAAGCTTTCTTT. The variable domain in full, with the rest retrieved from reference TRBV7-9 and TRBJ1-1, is DTGVSQNPRHKITKRGQNVTFRCDPISEHNRLYWYRQTLGQGPEFLTYFQNEAQLEKSRLLSDRFSAERPKGSFSTLEIQRTEQGDSAMYLCASSLDVGHTEAFFGQGTRLTVV.

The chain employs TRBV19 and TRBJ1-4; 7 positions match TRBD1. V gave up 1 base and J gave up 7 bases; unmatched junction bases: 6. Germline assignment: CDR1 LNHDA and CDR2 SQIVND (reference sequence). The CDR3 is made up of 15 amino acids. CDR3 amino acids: CASSIVGTVAEKLFF. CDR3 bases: TGTGCCAGTAGTATAGTCGGGACAGTGGCTGAAAAACTGTTTTTT. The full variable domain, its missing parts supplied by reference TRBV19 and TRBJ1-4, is DGGITQSPKYLFRKEGQNVTLSCEQNLNHDAMYWYRQDPGQGLRLIYYSQIVNDFQKGDIAEGYSVSREKKESFPLTVTSAQKNPTAFYLCASSIVGTVAEKLFFGSGTQLSVL.

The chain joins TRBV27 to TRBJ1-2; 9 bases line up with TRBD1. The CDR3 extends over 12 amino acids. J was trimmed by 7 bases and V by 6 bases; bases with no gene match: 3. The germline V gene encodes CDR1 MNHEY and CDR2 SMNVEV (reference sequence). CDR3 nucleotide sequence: TGTGCCAGCAGACAGGGGGCCGTTGGCTACACCTTC. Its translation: CASRQGAVGYTF.

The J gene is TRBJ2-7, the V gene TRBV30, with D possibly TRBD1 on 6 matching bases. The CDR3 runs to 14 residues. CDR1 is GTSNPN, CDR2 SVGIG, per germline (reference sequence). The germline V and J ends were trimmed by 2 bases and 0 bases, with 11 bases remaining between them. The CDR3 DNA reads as TGTGCCTGGAGTCTCGGACAGCCCTCCTACGAGCAGTACTTC. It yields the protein CAWSLGQPSYEQYF.

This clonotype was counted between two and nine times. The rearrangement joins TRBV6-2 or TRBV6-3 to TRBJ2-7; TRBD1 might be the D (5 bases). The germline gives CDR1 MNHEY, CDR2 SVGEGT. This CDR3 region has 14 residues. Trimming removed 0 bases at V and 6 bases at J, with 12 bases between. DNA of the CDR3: TGTGCCAGCAGTTACTCCCCCTCCCAGGGCGAGCAGTACTTC. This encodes CASSYSPSQGEQYF.

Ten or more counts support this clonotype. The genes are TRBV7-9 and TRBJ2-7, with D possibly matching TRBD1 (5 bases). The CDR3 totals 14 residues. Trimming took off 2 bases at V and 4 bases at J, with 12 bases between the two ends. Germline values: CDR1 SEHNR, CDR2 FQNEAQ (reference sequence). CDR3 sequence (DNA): TGTGCCAGCAGCTTACTCGGGCAGGGATACGAGCAGTACTTC. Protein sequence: CASSLLGQGYEQYF.

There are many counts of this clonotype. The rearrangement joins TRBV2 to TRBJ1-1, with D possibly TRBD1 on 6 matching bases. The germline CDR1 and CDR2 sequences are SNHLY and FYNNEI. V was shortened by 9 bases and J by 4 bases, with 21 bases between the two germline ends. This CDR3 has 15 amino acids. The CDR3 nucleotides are TGTGCCAGTGAGAAGGGGCAGGGGCGGACCACTGAAGCTTTCTTT. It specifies CASEKGQGRTTEAFF.

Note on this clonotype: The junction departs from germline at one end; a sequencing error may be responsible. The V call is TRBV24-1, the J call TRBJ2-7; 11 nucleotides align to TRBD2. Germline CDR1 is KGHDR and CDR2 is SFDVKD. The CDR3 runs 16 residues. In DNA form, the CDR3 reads TGTGCCACCAGTGAGAGGGGGACTAGCGGAACCTACGGGCAGTACTTC. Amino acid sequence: CATSERGTSGTYGQYF.

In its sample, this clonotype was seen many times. The CDR3 DNA reads TGTGCCAGCAATCGACTAGCGGGAGGTTTCGAGCAGTACTTC. It encodes CASNRLAGGFEQYF. V usage is TRBV2 and J usage is TRBJ2-7, with 13 bases fitting TRBD2. This CDR3 region has 14 residues. CDR1 is SNHLY and CDR2 is FYNNEI in the germline V gene. Germline trimming cut 7 bases from V and 6 bases from J; bases unmatched to any gene: 6.

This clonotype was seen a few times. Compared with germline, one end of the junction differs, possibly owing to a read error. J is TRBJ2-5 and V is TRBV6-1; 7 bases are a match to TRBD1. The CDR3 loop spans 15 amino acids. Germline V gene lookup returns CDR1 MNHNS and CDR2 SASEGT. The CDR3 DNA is TGTGCCAGCAGGGAAGACAGGGTCGGTCCGGTGACCCAGTACTTC. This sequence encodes CASREDRVGPVTQYF.